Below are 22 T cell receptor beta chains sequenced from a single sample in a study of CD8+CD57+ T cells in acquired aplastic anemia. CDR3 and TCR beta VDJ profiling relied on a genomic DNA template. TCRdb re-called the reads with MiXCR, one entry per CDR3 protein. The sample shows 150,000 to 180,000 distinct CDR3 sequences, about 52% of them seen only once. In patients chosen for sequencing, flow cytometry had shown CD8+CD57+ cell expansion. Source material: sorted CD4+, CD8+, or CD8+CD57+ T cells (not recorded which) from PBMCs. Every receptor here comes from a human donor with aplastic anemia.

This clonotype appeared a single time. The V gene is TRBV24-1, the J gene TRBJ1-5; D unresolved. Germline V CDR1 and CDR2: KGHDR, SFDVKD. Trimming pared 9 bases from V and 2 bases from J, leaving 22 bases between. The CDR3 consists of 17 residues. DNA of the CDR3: TGTGCCACCCCCGGGTTGGTGGAGACCGGTGGCAATCAGCCCCAGCATTTT. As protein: CATPGLVETGGNQPQHF.

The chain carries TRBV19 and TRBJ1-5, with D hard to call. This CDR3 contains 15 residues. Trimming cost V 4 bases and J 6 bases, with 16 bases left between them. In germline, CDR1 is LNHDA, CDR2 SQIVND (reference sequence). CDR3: CASSTPLTVRQPQHF. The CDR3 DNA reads TGTGCCAGTAGTACCCCCCTCACGGTACGTCAGCCCCAGCATTTT.

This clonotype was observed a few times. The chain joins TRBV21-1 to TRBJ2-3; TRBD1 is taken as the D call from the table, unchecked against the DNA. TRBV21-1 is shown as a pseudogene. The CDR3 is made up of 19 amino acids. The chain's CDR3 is CASSRRGANKTTSTDTQYF. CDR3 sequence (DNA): TGTGCCAGCAGTCGGAGGGGGGCTAACAAAACCACTAGCACAGATACGCAGTATTTT.

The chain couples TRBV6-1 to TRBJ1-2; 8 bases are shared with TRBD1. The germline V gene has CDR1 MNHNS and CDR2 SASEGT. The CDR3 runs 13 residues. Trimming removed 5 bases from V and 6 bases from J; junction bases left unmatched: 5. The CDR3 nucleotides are TGTGCCAGCAGTACGACAGGGGCAGATGGCTACACCTTC. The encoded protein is CASSTTGADGYTF.

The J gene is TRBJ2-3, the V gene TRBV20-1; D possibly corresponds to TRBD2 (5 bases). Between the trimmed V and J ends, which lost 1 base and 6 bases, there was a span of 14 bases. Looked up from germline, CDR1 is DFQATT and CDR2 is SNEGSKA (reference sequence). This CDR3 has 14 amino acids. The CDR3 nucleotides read TGCAGTGCTAGAGTGGGCGGACTTGGGGATACGCAGTATTTT. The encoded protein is CSARVGGLGDTQYF.

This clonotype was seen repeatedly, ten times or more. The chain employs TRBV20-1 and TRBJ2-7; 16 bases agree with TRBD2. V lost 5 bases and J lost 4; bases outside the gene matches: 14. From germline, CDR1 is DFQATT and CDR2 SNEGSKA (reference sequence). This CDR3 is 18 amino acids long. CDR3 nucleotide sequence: TGCAGTGCTTTTATCACACCGGGACTAGCGGGGGGGCCTTACGAGCAGTACTTC. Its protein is CSAFITPGLAGGPYEQYF.

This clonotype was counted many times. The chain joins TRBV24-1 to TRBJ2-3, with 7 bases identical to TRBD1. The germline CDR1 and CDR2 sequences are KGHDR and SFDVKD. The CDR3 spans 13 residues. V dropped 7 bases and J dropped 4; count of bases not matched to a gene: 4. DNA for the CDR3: TGTGCCACCAGACCCACAGGGGCAGATACGCAGTATTTT. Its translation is CATRPTGADTQYF.

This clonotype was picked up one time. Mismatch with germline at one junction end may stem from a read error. CDR3 coding DNA: TGTGCCAGCAGTAGAGCTTACCGGGACAGGGGATCTGGCTACACCTTC. Amino acid sequence: CASSRAYRDRGSGYTF. This chain uses TRBV10-2 with TRBJ1-2, with 10 nucleotides matching TRBD1. This CDR3 comprises 16 residues. Germline loops: CDR1 WSHSY, CDR2 SAAADI.

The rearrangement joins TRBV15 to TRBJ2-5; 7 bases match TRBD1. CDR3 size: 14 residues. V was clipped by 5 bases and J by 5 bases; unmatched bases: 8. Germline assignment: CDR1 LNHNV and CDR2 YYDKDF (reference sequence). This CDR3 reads CATSHRTGPETQYF. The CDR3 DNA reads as TGTGCCACCAGCCACCGGACAGGCCCCGAGACCCAGTACTTC.

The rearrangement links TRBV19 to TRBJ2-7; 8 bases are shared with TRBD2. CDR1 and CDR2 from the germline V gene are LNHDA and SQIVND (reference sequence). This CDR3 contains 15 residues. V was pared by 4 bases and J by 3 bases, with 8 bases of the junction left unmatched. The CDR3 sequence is CASSRSGTRDYEQYF. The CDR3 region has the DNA TGTGCCAGTAGTAGATCCGGGACTAGGGACTACGAGCAGTACTTC.

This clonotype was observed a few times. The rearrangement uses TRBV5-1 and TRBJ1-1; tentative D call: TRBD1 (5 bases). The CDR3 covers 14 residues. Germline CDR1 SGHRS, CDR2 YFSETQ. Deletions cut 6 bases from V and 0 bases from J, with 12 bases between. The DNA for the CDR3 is TGCGCCAGCACCCGGGGGAACATGAACACTGAAGCTTTCTTT. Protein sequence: CASTRGNMNTEAFF. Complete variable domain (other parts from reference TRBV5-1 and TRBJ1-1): KAGVTQTPRYLIKTRGQQVTLSCSPISGHRSVSWYQQTPGQGLQFLFEYFSETQRNKGNFPGRFSGRQFSNSRSEMNVSTLELGDSALYLCASTRGNMNTEAFFGQGTRLTVV.

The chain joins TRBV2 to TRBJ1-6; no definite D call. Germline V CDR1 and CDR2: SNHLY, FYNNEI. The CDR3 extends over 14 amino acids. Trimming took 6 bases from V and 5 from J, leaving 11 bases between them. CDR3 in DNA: TGTGCCAGCAGCGGTAGGACGGATAATTCACCCCTCCACTTT. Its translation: CASSGRTDNSPLHF.

The CDR3 region is CAAAGTSPYEQYF. The CDR3 DNA reads TGTGCCGCCGCCGGGACTAGCCCTTACGAGCAGTACTTC. The genes are TRBV10-3 and TRBJ2-7, with TRBD2 matching 9 bases. Germline CDR1 and CDR2: ENHRY and SYGVKD. This CDR3 has 13 residues. The junction had 9 bases not matched to a gene; V was cut back by 11 bases and J by 4 bases.

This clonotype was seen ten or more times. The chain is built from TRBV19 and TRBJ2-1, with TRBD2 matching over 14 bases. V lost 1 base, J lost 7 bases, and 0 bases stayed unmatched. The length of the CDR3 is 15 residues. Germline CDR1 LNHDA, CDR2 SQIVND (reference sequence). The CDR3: CASSIGLAGGNEQFF. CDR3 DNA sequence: TGTGCCAGTAGTATAGGACTAGCGGGGGGGAATGAGCAGTTCTTC. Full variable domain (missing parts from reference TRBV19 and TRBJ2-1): DGGITQSPKYLFRKEGQNVTLSCEQNLNHDAMYWYRQDPGQGLRLIYYSQIVNDFQKGDIAEGYSVSREKKESFPLTVTSAQKNPTAFYLCASSIGLAGGNEQFFGPGTRLTVL.

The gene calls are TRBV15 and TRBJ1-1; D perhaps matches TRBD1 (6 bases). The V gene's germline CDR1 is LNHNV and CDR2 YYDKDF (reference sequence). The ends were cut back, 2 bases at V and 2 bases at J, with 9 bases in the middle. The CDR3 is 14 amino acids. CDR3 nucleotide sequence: TGTGCCACCAGCAGAAAGGGGGGAAACACTGAAGCTTTCTTT. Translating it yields CATSRKGGNTEAFF.

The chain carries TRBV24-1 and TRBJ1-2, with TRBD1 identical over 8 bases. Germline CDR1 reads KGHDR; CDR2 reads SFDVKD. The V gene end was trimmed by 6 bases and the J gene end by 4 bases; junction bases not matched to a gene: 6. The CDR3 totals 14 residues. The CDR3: CATSSGQGTYGYTF. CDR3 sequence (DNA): TGTGCCACCAGTAGTGGACAGGGTACCTATGGCTACACCTTC.

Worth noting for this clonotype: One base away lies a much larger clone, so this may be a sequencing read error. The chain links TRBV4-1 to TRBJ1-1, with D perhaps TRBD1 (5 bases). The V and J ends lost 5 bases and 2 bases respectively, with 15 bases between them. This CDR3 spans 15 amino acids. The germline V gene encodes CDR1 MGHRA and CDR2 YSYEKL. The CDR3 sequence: CASSSTQVLNTEAFF. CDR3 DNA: TGCGCCAGCAGCTCAACACAGGTGCTTAACACTGAAGCTTTCTTT.

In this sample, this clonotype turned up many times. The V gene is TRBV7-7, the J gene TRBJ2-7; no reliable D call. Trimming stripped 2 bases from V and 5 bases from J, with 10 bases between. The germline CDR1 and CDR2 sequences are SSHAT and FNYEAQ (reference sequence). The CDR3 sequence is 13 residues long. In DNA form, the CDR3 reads TGTGCCAGCAGCTTAACTATTGCGGACGAGCAGTACTTC. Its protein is CASSLTIADEQYF.

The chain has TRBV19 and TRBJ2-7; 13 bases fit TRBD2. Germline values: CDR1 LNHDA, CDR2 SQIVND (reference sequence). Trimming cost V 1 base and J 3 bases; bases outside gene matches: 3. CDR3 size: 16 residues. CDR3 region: CASSIGWTSGSYEQYF. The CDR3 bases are TGTGCCAGTAGTATAGGGTGGACTAGCGGGAGCTACGAGCAGTACTTC.

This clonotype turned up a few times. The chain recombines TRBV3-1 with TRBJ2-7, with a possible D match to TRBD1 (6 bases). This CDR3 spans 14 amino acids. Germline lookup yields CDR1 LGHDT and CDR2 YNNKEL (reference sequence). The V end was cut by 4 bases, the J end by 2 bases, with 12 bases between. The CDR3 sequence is CASSLRTATYEQYF. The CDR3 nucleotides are TGTGCCAGCAGCCTTCGGACAGCTACCTACGAGCAGTACTTC.

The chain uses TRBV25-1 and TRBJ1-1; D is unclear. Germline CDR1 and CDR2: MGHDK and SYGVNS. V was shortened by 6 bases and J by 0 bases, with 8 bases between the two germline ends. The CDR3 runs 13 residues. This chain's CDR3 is CASRGPMNTEAFF. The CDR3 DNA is TGTGCCAGCAGAGGGCCCATGAACACTGAAGCTTTCTTT.

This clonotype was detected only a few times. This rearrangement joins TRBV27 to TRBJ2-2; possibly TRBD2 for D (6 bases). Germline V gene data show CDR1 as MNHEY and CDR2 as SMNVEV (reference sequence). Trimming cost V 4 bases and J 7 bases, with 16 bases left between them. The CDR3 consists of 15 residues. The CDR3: CASSSPGSGDGELFF. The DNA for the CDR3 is TGTGCCAGCAGTTCGCCAGGGTCGGGGGACGGGGAGCTGTTTTTT.